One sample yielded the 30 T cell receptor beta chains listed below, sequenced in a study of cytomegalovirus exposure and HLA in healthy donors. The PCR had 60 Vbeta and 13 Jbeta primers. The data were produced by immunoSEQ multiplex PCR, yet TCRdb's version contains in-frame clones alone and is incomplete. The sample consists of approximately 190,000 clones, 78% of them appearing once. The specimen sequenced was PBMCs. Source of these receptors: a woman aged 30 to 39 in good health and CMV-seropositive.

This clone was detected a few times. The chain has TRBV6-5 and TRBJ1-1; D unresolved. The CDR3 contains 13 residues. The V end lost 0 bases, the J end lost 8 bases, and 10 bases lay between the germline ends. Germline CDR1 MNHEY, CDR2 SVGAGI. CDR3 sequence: CASSYSGGLEAFF. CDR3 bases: TGTGCCAGCAGTTACTCGGGAGGTCTCGAAGCTTTCTTT.

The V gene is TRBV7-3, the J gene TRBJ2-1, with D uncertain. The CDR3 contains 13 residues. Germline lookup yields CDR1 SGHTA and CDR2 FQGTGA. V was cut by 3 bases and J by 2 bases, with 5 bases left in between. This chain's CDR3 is CASSLGPYNEQFF. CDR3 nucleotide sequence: TGTGCCAGCAGCTTGGGCCCCTACAATGAGCAGTTCTTC.

The CDR3 bases are TGTGCCAGCAGTGACTTGAGGCTAGCGGGGTCCCAAGAGACCCAGTACTTC. Translating gives CASSDLRLAGSQETQYF. The chain couples TRBV6-4 to TRBJ2-5, with 9 bases lining up with TRBD2. Germline CDR1 MRHNA, CDR2 SNTAGT. The V gene end was trimmed by 1 base and the J gene end by 1 base; junction bases not matched to a gene: 7. This CDR3 region has 17 residues.

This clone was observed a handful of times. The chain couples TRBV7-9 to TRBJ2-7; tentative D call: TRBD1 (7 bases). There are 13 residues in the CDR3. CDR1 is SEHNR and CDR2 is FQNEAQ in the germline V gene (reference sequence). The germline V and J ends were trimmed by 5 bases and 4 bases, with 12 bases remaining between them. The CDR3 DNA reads TGTGCCAGCAGCCCCAGGGGGGATTACGAGCAGTACTTC. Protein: CASSPRGDYEQYF.

This CDR3 reads CACFLEFQETQYF. In DNA, the CDR3 is TGTGCCTGTTTTCTTGAGTTTCAAGAGACCCAGTACTTC. The chain uses TRBV30 and TRBJ2-5; D ambiguous. There are 13 residues in the CDR3. Germline lookup yields CDR1 GTSNPN and CDR2 SVGIG (reference sequence). The V end was cut by 6 bases, the J end by 2 bases, with 13 bases between. The variable domain in full, with the rest retrieved from reference TRBV30 and TRBJ2-5, is SQTIHQWPATLVQPVGSPLSLECTVEGTSNPNLYWYRQAAGRGLQLLFYSVGIGQISSEVPQNLSASRPQDRQFILSSKKLLLSDSGFYLCACFLEFQETQYFGPGTRLLVL.

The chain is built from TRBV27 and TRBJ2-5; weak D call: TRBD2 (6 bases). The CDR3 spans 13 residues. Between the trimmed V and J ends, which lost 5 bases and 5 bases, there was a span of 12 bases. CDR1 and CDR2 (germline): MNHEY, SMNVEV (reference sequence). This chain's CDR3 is CASSGPGRETQYF. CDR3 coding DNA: TGTGCCAGCAGTGGACCTGGGAGGGAGACCCAGTACTTC.

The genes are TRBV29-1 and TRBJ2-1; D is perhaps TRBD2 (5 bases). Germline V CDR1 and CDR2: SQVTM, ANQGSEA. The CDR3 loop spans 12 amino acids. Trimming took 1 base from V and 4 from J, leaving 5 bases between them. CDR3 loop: CSVEAGYNEQFF. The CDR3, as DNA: TGCAGCGTTGAAGCGGGGTACAATGAGCAGTTCTTC.

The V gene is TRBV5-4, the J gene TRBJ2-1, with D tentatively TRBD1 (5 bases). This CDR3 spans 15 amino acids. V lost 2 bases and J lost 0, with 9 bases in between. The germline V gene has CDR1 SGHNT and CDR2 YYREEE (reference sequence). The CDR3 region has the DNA TGTGCCAGCAGCTTAGGGGTTAGCTCCTACAATGAGCAGTTCTTC. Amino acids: CASSLGVSSYNEQFF. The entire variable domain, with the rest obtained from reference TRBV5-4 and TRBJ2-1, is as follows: ETGVTQSPTHLIKTRGQQVTLRCSSQSGHNTVSWYQQALGQGPQFIFQYYREEENGRGNFPPRFSGLQFPNYSSELNVNALELDDSALYLCASSLGVSSYNEQFFGPGTRLTVL.

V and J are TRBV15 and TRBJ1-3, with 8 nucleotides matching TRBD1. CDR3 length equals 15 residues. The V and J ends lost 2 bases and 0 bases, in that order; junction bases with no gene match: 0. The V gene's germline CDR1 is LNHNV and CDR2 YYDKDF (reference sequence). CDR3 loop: CATSRTGGSGNTIYF. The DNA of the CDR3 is TGTGCCACCAGCAGAACAGGGGGCTCTGGAAACACCATATATTTT.

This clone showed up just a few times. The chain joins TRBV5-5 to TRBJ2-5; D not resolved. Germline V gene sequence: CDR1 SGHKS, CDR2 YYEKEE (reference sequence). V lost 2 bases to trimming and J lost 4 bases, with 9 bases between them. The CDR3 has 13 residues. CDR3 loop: CASSFRGGETQYF. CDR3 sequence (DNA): TGTGCCAGCAGCTTCAGAGGCGGAGAGACCCAGTACTTC.

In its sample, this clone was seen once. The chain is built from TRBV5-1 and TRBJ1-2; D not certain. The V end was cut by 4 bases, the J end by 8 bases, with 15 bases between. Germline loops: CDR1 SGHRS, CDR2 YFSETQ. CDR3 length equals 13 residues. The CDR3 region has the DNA TGCGCCAGCAGCCCCGGAATTGGAGGGGGCTACACCTTC. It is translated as CASSPGIGGGYTF.

The CDR3 region is CASSPADSNQPQHF. Written as DNA, the CDR3 is TGTGCCAGCTCACCGGCGGATAGCAATCAGCCCCAGCATTTT. V is TRBV18 and J is TRBJ1-5; no clear D gene. Germline CDR1 reads KGHSH; CDR2 reads LQKENI. The CDR3 is 14 residues long. V was shortened by 3 bases and J by 0 bases, with 6 bases between the two germline ends.

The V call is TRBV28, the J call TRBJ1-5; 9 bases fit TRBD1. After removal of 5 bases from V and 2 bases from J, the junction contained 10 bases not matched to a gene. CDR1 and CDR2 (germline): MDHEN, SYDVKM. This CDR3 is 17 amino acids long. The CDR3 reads CASSPWTGAVRNQPQHF. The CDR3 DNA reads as TGTGCCAGCAGTCCCTGGACAGGGGCGGTGCGCAATCAGCCCCAGCATTTT.

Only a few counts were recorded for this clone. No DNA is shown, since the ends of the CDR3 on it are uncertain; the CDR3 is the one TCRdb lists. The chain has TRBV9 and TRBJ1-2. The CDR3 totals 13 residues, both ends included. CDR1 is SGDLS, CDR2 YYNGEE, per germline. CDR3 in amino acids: CASSVGVVGGGTF.

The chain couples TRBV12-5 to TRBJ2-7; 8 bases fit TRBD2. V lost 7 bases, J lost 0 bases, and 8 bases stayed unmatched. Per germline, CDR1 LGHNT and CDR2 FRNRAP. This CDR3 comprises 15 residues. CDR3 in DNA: TGTGCTAGTGCCTCGGTAGCGGGGATCTCCTACGAGCAGTACTTC. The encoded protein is CASASVAGISYEQYF.

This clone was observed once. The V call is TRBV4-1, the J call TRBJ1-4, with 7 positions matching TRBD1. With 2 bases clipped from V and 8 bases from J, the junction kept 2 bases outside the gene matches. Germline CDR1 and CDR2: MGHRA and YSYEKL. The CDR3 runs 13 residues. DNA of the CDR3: TGCGCCAGCAGCCAAACAGGGGAGGAAAAACTGTTTTTT. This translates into CASSQTGEEKLFF.

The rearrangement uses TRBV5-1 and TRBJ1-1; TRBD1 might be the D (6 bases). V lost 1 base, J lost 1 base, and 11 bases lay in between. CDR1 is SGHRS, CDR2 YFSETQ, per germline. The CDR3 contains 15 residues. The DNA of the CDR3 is TGCGCCAGCAGCTTGAGGGCAGGGGCGAACACTGAAGCTTTCTTT. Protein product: CASSLRAGANTEAFF.

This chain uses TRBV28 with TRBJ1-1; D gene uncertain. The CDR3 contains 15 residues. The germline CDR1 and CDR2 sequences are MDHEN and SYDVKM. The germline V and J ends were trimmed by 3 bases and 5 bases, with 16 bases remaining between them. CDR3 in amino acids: CASSLSGEGRTEAFF. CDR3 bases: TGTGCCAGCAGTTTGTCCGGGGAGGGTAGGACTGAAGCTTTCTTT.

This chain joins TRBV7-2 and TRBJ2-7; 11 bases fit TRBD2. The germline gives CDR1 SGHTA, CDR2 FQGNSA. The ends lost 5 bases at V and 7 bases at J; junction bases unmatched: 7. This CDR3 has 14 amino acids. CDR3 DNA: TGTGCCAGCAGCAGACTAGCGGGACCGGGGGAGCAGTACTTC. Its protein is CASSRLAGPGEQYF. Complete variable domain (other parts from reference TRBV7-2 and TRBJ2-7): GAGVSQSPSNKVTEKGKDVELRCDPISGHTALYWYRQSLGQGLEFLIYFQGNSAPDKSGLPSDRFSAERTGGSVSTLTIQRTQQEDSAVYLCASSRLAGPGEQYFGPGTRLTVT.

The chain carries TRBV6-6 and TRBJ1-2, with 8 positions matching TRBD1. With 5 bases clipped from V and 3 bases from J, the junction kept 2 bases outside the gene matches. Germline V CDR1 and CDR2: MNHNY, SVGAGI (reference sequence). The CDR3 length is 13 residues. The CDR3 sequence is CASSPGQDYGYTF. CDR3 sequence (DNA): TGTGCCAGCAGTCCGGGACAGGACTATGGCTACACCTTC.

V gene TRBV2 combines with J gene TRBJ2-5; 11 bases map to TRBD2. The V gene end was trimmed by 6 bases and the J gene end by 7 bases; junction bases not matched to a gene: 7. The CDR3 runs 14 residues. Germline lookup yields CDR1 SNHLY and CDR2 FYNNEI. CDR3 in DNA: TGTGCCAGCAGGGGACTAGCGGTATGGGGGACCCAGTACTTC. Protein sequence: CASRGLAVWGTQYF.

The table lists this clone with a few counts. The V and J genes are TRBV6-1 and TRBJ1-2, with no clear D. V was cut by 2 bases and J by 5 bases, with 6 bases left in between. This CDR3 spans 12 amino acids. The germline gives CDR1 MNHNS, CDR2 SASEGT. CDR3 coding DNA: TGTGCCAGCAGTGAAACGAGATATGGCTACACCTTC. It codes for CASSETRYGYTF.

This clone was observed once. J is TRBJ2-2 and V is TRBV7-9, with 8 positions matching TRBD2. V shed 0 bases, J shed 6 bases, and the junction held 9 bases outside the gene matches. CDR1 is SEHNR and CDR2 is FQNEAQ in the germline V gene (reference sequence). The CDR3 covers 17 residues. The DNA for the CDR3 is TGTGCCAGCAGCTTAGCCAAGGGACTAGAGGTAGCCGGGGAGCTGTTTTTT. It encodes CASSLAKGLEVAGELFF.

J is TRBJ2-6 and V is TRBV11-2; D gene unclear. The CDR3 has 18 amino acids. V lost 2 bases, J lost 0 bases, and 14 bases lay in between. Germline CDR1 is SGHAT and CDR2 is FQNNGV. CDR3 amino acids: CASSLSPQPSSGANVLTF. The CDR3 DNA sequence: TGTGCCAGCAGCTTAAGTCCACAGCCGAGCTCTGGGGCCAACGTCCTGACTTTC.

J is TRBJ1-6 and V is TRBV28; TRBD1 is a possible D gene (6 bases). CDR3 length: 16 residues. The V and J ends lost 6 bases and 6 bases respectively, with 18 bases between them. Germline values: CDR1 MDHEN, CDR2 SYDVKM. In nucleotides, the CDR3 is TGTGCCAGCAGCCATCAACAGGGCCTATTTAATTCACCCCTCCACTTT. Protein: CASSHQQGLFNSPLHF.

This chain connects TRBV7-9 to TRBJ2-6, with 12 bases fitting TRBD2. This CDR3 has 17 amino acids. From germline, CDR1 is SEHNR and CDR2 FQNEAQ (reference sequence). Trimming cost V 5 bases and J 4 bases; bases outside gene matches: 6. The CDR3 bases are TGTGCCAGCAGCCCAGGACTAGCGGGGCCAGGGGCCAACGTCCTGACTTTC. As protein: CASSPGLAGPGANVLTF.

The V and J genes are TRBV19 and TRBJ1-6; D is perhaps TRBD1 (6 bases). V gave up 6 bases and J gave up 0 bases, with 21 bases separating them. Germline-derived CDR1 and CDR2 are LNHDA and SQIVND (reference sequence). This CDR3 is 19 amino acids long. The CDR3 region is CASSPGQTYSSSYNSPLHF. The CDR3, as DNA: TGTGCCAGTAGCCCTGGACAGACGTACTCGAGCTCCTATAATTCACCCCTCCACTTT. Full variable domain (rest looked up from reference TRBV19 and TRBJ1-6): DGGITQSPKYLFRKEGQNVTLSCEQNLNHDAMYWYRQDPGQGLRLIYYSQIVNDFQKGDIAEGYSVSREKKESFPLTVTSAQKNPTAFYLCASSPGQTYSSSYNSPLHFGNGTRLTVT.

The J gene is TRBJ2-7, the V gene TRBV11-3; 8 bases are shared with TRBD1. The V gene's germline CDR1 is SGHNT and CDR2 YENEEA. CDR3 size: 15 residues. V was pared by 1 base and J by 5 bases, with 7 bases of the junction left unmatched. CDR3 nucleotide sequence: TGTGCCAGCAGCTTAGTTCGGACAGGGTCCCACGAGCAGTACTTC. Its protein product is CASSLVRTGSHEQYF.

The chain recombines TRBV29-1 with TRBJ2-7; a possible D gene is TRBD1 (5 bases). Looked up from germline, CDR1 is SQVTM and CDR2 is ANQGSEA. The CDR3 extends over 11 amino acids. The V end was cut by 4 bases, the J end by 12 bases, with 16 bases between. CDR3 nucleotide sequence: TGCAGCGTTGTAAAGGGGTCAACGCGGTACTTC. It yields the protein CSVVKGSTRYF.

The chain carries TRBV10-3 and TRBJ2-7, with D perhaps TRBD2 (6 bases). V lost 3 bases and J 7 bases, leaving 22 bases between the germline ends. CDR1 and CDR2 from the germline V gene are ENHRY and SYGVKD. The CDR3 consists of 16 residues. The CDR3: CAISDPLGPQEGEQYF. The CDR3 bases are TGTGCCATCAGTGACCCGCTCGGTCCACAGGAGGGGGAGCAGTACTTC.